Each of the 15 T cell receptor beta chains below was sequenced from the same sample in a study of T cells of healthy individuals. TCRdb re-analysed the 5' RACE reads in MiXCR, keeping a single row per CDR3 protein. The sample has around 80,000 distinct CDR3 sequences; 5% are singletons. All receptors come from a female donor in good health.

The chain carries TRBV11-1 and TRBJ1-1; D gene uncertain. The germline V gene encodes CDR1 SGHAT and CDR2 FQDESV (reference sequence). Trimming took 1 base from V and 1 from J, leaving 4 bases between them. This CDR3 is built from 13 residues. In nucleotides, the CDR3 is TGTGCCAGCAGCTTAGTAACGAACACTGAAGCTTTCTTT. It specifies CASSLVTNTEAFF. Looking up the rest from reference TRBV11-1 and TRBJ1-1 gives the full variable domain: EAEVAQSPRYKITEKSQAVAFWCDPISGHATLYWYRQILGQGPELLVQFQDESVVDDSQLPKDRFSAERLKGVDSTLKIQPAELGDSAMYLCASSLVTNTEAFFGQGTRLTVV.

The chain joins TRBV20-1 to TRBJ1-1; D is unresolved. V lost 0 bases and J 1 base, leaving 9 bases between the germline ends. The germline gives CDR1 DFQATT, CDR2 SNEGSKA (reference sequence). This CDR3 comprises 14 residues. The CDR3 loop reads CSARDDGRNTEAFF. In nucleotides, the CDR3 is TGCAGTGCTAGAGACGACGGGAGGAACACTGAAGCTTTCTTT.

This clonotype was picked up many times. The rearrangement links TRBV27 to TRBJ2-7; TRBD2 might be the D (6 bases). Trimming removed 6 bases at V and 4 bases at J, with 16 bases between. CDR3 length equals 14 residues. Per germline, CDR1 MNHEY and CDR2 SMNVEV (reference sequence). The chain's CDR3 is CASRDSGGGYEQYF. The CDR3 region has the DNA TGTGCCAGCAGAGACTCCGGGGGAGGTTACGAGCAGTACTTC.

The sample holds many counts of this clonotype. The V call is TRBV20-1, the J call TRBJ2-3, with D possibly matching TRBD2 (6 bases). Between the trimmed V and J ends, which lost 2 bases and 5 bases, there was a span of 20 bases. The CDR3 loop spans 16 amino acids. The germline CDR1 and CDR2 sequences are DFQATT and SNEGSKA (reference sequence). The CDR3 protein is CSARIPGRKVGDTQYF. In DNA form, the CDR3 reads TGCAGTGCTAGAATCCCCGGGAGAAAGGTGGGAGATACGCAGTATTTT.

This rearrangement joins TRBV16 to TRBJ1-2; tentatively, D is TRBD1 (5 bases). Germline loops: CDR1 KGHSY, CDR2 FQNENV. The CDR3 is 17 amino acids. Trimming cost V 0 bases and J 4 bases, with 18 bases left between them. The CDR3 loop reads CASSQSTIHQGAYGYTF. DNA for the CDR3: TGTGCCAGCAGCCAATCGACCATACATCAGGGCGCCTATGGCTACACCTTC.

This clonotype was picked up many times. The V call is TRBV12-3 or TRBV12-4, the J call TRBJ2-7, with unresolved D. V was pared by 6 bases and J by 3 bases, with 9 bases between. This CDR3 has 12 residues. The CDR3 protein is CASSHDRYEQYF. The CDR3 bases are TGTGCCAGCAGCCATGACCGCTACGAGCAGTACTTC.

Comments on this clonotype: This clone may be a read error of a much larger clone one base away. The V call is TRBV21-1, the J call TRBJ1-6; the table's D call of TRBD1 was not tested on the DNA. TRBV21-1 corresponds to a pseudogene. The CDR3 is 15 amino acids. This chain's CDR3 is CASSARGQGNSPLNF. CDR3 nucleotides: TGTGCCAGCAGCGCCCGTGGGCAGGGGAATTCACCCCTCAACTTT.

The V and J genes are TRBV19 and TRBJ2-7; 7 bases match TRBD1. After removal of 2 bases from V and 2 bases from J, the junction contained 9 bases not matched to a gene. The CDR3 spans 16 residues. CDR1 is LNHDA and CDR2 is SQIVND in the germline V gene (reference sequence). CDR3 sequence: CASSIRDSVLTYEQYF. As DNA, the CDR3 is TGTGCCAGTAGTATACGGGACAGTGTACTGACCTACGAGCAGTACTTC.

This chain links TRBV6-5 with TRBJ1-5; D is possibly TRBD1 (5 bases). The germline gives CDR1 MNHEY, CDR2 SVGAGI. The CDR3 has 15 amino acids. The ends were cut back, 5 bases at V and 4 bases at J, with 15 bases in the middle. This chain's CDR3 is CASSATGPNNQPQHF. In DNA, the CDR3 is TGTGCCAGCAGTGCAACAGGACCTAATAATCAGCCCCAGCATTTT.

CDR3 in amino acids: CASSDNTYQPQHF. The CDR3 nucleotides are TGTGCCAGCAGTGATAACACCTATCAGCCCCAGCATTTT. The chain is built from TRBV2 and TRBJ1-5; D gene uncertain. The ends were cut back, 3 bases at V and 5 bases at J, with 8 bases in the middle. Per germline, CDR1 SNHLY and CDR2 FYNNEI. This CDR3 has 13 amino acids.

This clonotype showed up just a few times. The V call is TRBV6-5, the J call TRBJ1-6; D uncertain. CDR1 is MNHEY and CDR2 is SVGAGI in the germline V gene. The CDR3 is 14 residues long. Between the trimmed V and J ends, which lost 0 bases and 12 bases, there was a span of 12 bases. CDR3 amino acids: CASSYSGPGGPLHF. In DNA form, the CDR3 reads TGTGCCAGCAGTTACTCGGGCCCAGGCGGACCCCTCCACTTT.

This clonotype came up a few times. This chain's CDR3 is CASSLGFGPSSPLHF. CDR3 bases: TGTGCCAGCAGCTTAGGTTTCGGTCCGAGTTCACCCCTCCACTTT. V is TRBV7-9 and J is TRBJ1-6; D remains unclear. The CDR3 runs to 15 residues. Germline V gene sequence: CDR1 SEHNR, CDR2 FQNEAQ (reference sequence). Trimming pared 1 base from V and 9 bases from J, leaving 13 bases between.

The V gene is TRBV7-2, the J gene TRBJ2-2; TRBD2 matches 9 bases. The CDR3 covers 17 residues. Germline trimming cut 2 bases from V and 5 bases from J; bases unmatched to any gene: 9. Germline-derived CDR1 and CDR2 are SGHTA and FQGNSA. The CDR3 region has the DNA TGTGCCAGCAGCTTATTGGGGAGACTAGCGGTTACCGGGGAGCTGTTTTTT. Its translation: CASSLLGRLAVTGELFF.

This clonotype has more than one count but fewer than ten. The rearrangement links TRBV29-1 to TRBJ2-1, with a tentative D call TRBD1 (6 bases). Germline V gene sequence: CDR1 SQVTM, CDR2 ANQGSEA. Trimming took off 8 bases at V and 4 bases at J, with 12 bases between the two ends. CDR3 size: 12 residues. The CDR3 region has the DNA TGCAGCCAACAGGGCGGTTACAATGAGCAGTTCTTC. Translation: CSQQGGYNEQFF.

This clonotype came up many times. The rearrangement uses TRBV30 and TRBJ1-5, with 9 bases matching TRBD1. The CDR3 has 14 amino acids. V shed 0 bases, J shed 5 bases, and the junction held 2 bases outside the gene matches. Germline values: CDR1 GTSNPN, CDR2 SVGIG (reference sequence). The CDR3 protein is CAWSVGQGHQPQHF. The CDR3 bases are TGTGCCTGGAGTGTGGGACAGGGCCATCAGCCCCAGCATTTT. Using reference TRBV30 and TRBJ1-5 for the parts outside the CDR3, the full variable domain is SQTIHQWPATLVQPVGSPLSLECTVEGTSNPNLYWYRQAAGRGLQLLFYSVGIGQISSEVPQNLSASRPQDRQFILSSKKLLLSDSGFYLCAWSVGQGHQPQHFGDGTRLSIL.